Each of the 5 T cell receptor beta chains below was sequenced from the same sample in a study of T-cell reconstitution after alpha-beta-depleted transplantation in children. Unique molecular identifiers were used to barcode this TCRbeta library. TCRdb re-called the PCR reads with MiXCR, one entry per CDR3 protein. There are approximately 230,000 distinct CDR3 sequences in the sample; about 24% occur only once, and around 4.8% lies in the top ten. The sample was PBMCs, mostly from graft donor cells, taken 360 days after TCRalphabeta/CD19-depleted stem cell transplant. Every receptor here comes from a female patient aged 2 to 10 who had a stem cell transplant for congenital amegakaryocytic thrombocytopenia, so the T cells may come from the graft donor.

A few counts support this clonotype. The chain employs TRBV6-1 and TRBJ2-1; 10 positions match TRBD1. This CDR3 is built from 16 residues. J was trimmed by 5 bases and V by 5 bases; bases with no gene match: 9. Germline CDR1 MNHNS, CDR2 SASEGT. As DNA, the CDR3 is TGTGCCAGCAGTACAACCGGGACAGGGGCAAACAATGAGCAGTTCTTC. It is translated as CASSTTGTGANNEQFF.

The rearrangement links TRBV14 to TRBJ2-3, with D hard to call. The germline V gene encodes CDR1 SGHDN and CDR2 FVKESK. The CDR3 runs 14 residues. V shed 4 bases and J shed 0 bases, with 8 bases lying between them. CDR3 sequence (DNA): TGTGCCAGCAGCCGGACGGTTAGCACAGATACGCAGTATTTT. Translated: CASSRTVSTDTQYF. The full variable domain, with the rest looked up from reference TRBV14 and TRBJ2-3, is EAGVTQFPSHSVIEKGQTVTLRCDPISGHDNLYWYRRVMGKEIKFLLHFVKESKQDESGMPNNRFLAERTGGTYSTLKVQPAELEDSGVYFCASSRTVSTDTQYFGPGTRLTVL.

This clonotype was picked up many times. This chain links TRBV20-1 with TRBJ2-1; TRBD2 aligns across 11 bases. Germline values: CDR1 DFQATT, CDR2 SNEGSKA (reference sequence). V lost 4 bases and J lost 16; bases outside the gene matches: 12. The CDR3 loop spans 13 amino acids. CDR3 loop: CSAIMSTSGNLFF. Written as DNA, the CDR3 is TGCAGTGCTATTATGTCGACTAGCGGGAACTTATTCTTC.

The chain carries TRBV5-1 and TRBJ2-1; 12 nucleotides agree with TRBD2. The CDR3 spans 16 residues. Germline assignment: CDR1 SGHRS and CDR2 YFSETQ. V gave up 3 bases and J gave up 2 bases; unmatched junction bases: 3. This chain's CDR3 is CASSSGLAGTYNEQFF. In nucleotides, the CDR3 is TGCGCCAGCAGCTCTGGACTAGCGGGGACCTACAATGAGCAGTTCTTC. The variable domain in full, with the rest retrieved from reference TRBV5-1 and TRBJ2-1, is KAGVTQTPRYLIKTRGQQVTLSCSPISGHRSVSWYQQTPGQGLQFLFEYFSETQRNKGNFPGRFSGRQFSNSRSEMNVSTLELGDSALYLCASSSGLAGTYNEQFFGPGTRLTVL.

This chain links TRBV19 with TRBJ1-6; TRBD1 is a possible D gene (5 bases). The CDR3 consists of 14 residues. Per the germline V gene, CDR1 is LNHDA and CDR2 is SQIVND (reference sequence). V was clipped by 1 base and J by 6 bases, with 7 bases between them. CDR3: CASSIVGANSPLHF. The CDR3 DNA follows: TGTGCCAGTAGTATAGTCGGGGCTAATTCACCCCTCCACTTT.